This is a list of T cell receptor beta chains from one sample in a study of OX40 agonist ivuxolimab in advanced cancers. Repertoires were generated with immunoSEQ multiplex PCR, while TCRdb's copy carries only in-frame clones and drops some. This repertoire shows about 62,000 clones, over 75% found once; its top ten account for 5.5% to 6%. This specimen consisted of CD4+ or CD8+ T cells sorted from blood, obtained in a trial of the OX40 agonist ivuxolimab. These receptors were taken from an adult with an advanced solid tumor such as melanoma, head and neck, liver or kidney cancer. Both conserved end residues are part of each CDR3. The D gene is left open where the match is weak. Size tells how often a clone was seen (once, few, many) or the class of an expanded clone, and some rows leave it out.

CDR3nt,CDR3aa,j_gene,d_gene,v_gene,abundance
TGTGCCAGCAGCAAACGGTCAGGAGGGGTAGCGGGAGAACCCAGGCAGACCCAGTACTTC,CASSKRSGGVAGEPRQTQYF,TRBJ2-5,TRBD2,TRBV13,few
TGTGCCAGCAGTCAGGACGGCGAATACACTGAAGCTTTCTTT,CASSQDGEYTEAFF,TRBJ1-1,NA,TRBV28,NA
TGTGCCATCAGTACAGGCTCCAGGGGGCAGCCCCAGCATTTT,CAISTGSRGQPQHF,TRBJ1-5,TRBD1,TRBV10-3,NA
TGTGCCAGCAGTTACTCTCCAGGGATCTATGGCTACACCTTC,CASSYSPGIYGYTF,TRBJ1-2,NA,TRBV6-5,once
TGTGCCAGCAGTTTGTCAGACAGGGGGGGAACTGAAGCTTTCTTT,CASSLSDRGGTEAFF,TRBJ1-1,TRBD1,TRBV28,NA
TGTGCCAGTAGTATTGGGAGGGCCCACGGGGAGCTGTTTTTT,CASSIGRAHGELFF,TRBJ2-2,TRBD2,TRBV19,once
TGTGCCACCGCGAGGGGACCTACCCAAGAGACCCAGTACTTC,CATARGPTQETQYF,TRBJ2-5,NA,TRBV10-3,NA
TGTGCCAGCAGCCCCAGACAGGGGGGAACCGGGGAGCTGTTTTTT,CASSPRQGGTGELFF,TRBJ2-2,TRBD1,TRBV5-5,NA
TGTGCCAGCAGTGAGAGCCGGGGAGATCCTTATGGCTACACCTTC,CASSESRGDPYGYTF,TRBJ1-2,NA,TRBV6-1,NA
TGTGCCAGCAGTCGATCCCGGGACAGCTATAATTCACCCCTCCACTTT,CASSRSRDSYNSPLHF,TRBJ1-6,TRBD1,TRBV6-6,NA
TGTGCCACCAGCAGAGATGGCCAGGGACGGTATCGGGGAGTGGATGGCTACACCTTC,CATSRDGQGRYRGVDGYTF,TRBJ1-2,NA,TRBV15,NA
TGCGCCAGCAGCCCGGCTCTGCAGAACACCGGGGAGCTGTTTTTT,CASSPALQNTGELFF,TRBJ2-2,NA,TRBV5-1,NA
TGTGCCATCAGTGCAGGGGGCTTCACTGAAGCTTTCTTT,CAISAGGFTEAFF,TRBJ1-1,TRBD1,TRBV10-3,NA
TGCAGCGTAGTACAGGGCGAGAGCTATGGCTACACCTTC,CSVVQGESYGYTF,TRBJ1-2,NA,TRBV29-1,NA
TGTGCCAGCTCACCGGCGGCAGCCAACACTGAAGCTTTCTTT,CASSPAAANTEAFF,TRBJ1-1,NA,TRBV18,once
TGTGCCAGCACCTCCGGACGGGAAAAACTGTTTTTT,CASTSGREKLFF,TRBJ1-4,NA,TRBV27,few
TGTGCCAGTTCCGCAGGGGGCGGTAGCAATCAGCCCCAGCATTTT,CASSAGGGSNQPQHF,TRBJ1-5,TRBD1,TRBV19,NA
TGTGCCAGCAGCTTGGAACAGCCAAACACTGAAGCTTTCTTT,CASSLEQPNTEAFF,TRBJ1-1,NA,TRBV7-9,NA
TGCGCCAGCAGTGGTGCACAAAACTATGGCTACACCTTC,CASSGAQNYGYTF,TRBJ1-2,NA,TRBV5-1,NA
TGTGCCAGCAGCCACAACCTCAGAGGTGGGGTTGGTGGCTACACCTTC,CASSHNLRGGVGGYTF,TRBJ1-2,NA,TRBV7-9,NA
TGCGCCAGCAGCCAAGATATAGGGAGTGGCTACACCTTC,CASSQDIGSGYTF,TRBJ1-2,NA,TRBV4-3,NA
TGTGCCAGCAGCCCTTGGACAGGGTCGGCCGGGGAGCTGTTTTTT,CASSPWTGSAGELFF,TRBJ2-2,TRBD1,TRBV7-8,once
TGTGCCAGCAGCCCCTTACCGGGGGTTGAGCAGTTCTTC,CASSPLPGVEQFF,TRBJ2-1,NA,TRBV7-9,NA
TGCGCCAGCAGCCAAGATGATACGGGACGGGGGGAAACTGGCTACACCTTC,CASSQDDTGRGETGYTF,TRBJ1-2,NA,TRBV4-1,NA
TGTGCCAGCAGCCCCGCGGCAGAGAAAAACACCATATATTTT,CASSPAAEKNTIYF,TRBJ1-3,NA,TRBV7-9,few
TGCGCCAGCAGCTCCGGGCGGACACAAGAGACCCAGTACTTC,CASSSGRTQETQYF,TRBJ2-5,NA,TRBV5-1,NA
TGTGCCAGCAGCCACGTTAGCGGGGGGAACACCGGGGAGCTGTTTTTT,CASSHVSGGNTGELFF,TRBJ2-2,TRBD2,TRBV5-4,NA
TGTGCCAGCAGCTCCACCGGGACAGGGGGCGGTGAAGGCTACACCTTC,CASSSTGTGGGEGYTF,TRBJ1-2,TRBD1,TRBV7-9,NA
TGCGCCAGCAGCTTGGTGACTGCGGGGAGAGGAGGAACCGGGGAGCTGTTTTTT,CASSLVTAGRGGTGELFF,TRBJ2-2,NA,TRBV5-1,NA
TGTGCCAGTAGAAACGTGGGCAGGAACTATGGCTACACCTTC,CASRNVGRNYGYTF,TRBJ1-2,NA,TRBV19,NA
TGTGCCAGCAGTGACGGGACAGGGGTCGACGAGCAGTACTTC,CASSDGTGVDEQYF,TRBJ2-7,TRBD1,TRBV9,once
TGCGCCAGCAGATCTCCGGGACAGGGTTCCTACAATGAGCAGTTCTTC,CASRSPGQGSYNEQFF,TRBJ2-1,TRBD1,TRBV5-1,once
TGTGCCAGCAGCTTAGGAGGCGGCAGGGAAAGGGGGAACACCGGGGAGCTGTTTTTT,CASSLGGGRERGNTGELFF,TRBJ2-2,NA,TRBV7-6,NA
TGTGCTAGCAGCCTAGGGTCGGGGGGTCGAGAGACCCAGTACTTC,CASSLGSGGRETQYF,TRBJ2-5,TRBD2,TRBV7-7,NA
TGTGCCAGCAGTGGGTCTAGCGGGGGGGTCACAGATACGCAGTATTTT,CASSGSSGGVTDTQYF,TRBJ2-3,TRBD2,TRBV2,NA
TGTGCCAGCAATAGGGACAGGGGGTTCCAGAACGAAAAACTGTTTTTT,CASNRDRGFQNEKLFF,TRBJ1-4,TRBD1,TRBV7-9,NA
TGTGCCAGCAGCTTCAATACAGGGGTAGAGACCCAGTACTTC,CASSFNTGVETQYF,TRBJ2-5,TRBD1,TRBV5-6,NA
TGCAGCGTTGAAAACACCGGGGAGCTGTTTTTT,CSVENTGELFF,TRBJ2-2,NA,TRBV29-1,NA
TGTGCCAGCAGTGCCGACAGGGACACCGGGGAGCTGTTTTTT,CASSADRDTGELFF,TRBJ2-2,TRBD1,TRBV6-4,NA
TGTGCCAGCAGTGATTCCTTCCTGGGCGGGCCCCGGTTCTTC,CASSDSFLGGPRFF,TRBJ2-1,NA,TRBV2,NA
TGTGCCAGCAGTTTCAACTACGAGCAGTACTTC,CASSFNYEQYF,TRBJ2-7,NA,TRBV27,NA
TGTGCCAGCAGCTTGGGGGCTGCCGGAAACATTCAGTACTTC,CASSLGAAGNIQYF,TRBJ2-4,NA,TRBV5-4,NA
TGTGCCTGGAGTGGACTAGCTGCGGGGAACGAGCAGTACTTC,CAWSGLAAGNEQYF,TRBJ2-7,TRBD2,TRBV30,NA
TGTGCCACCATCCACACTGAAGCTTTCTTT,CATIHTEAFF,TRBJ1-1,NA,TRBV6-6,NA
TGTGCCAGCAGCCAAGTCGGCTACCAAGAGACCCAGTACTTC,CASSQVGYQETQYF,TRBJ2-5,NA,TRBV14,NA
TGTGCCAGCAGCGCAAGGAGGGGACGGGATTCACCCCTCCACTTT,CASSARRGRDSPLHF,TRBJ1-6,NA,TRBV2,NA
TGTGCCAGCAGCATTAAAGGGCCCCTTTATAATTCACCCCTCCACTTT,CASSIKGPLYNSPLHF,TRBJ1-6,NA,TRBV14,NA
TGTGCCAGCAGTTACTCGATTAGACAGGGTCAAGAGACCCAGTACTTC,CASSYSIRQGQETQYF,TRBJ2-5,TRBD1,TRBV6-5,NA
TGCGCCAGCAGGAAGGACTCGACATACACTGAAGCTTTCTTT,CASRKDSTYTEAFF,TRBJ1-1,NA,TRBV5-1,NA
TGTGCCAGCAGCCTCCGAGGCGGGAACACCATATATTTT,CASSLRGGNTIYF,TRBJ1-3,NA,TRBV5-8,NA
TGTGCCAGCAGTGACAGGCTCACCGGAAGGACTGAAGCTTTCTTT,CASSDRLTGRTEAFF,TRBJ1-1,NA,TRBV25-1,NA
TGTGCCAGCAGCCAAGATTTGGCTAGCGGGGGGTCGGGGGAGCTGTTTTTT,CASSQDLASGGSGELFF,TRBJ2-2,TRBD2,TRBV4-2,NA
TGTGCCAGCAGTAGCCGACAGATTAGCAATCAGCCCCAGCATTTT,CASSSRQISNQPQHF,TRBJ1-5,NA,TRBV6-5,NA
TGTGCCTGGGCCCCAGGAAACACCATATATTTT,CAWAPGNTIYF,TRBJ1-3,NA,TRBV30,NA